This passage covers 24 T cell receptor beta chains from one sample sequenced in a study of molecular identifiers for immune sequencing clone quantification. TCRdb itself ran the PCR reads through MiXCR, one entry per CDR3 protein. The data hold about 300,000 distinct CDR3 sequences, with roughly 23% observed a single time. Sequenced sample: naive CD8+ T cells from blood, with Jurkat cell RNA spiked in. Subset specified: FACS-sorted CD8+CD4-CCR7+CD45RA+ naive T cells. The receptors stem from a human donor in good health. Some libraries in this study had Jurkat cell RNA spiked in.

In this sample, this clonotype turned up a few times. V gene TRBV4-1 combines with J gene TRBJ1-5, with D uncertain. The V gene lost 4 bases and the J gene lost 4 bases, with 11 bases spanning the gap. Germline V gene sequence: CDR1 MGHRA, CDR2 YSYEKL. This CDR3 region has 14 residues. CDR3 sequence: CASSPRANNQPQHF. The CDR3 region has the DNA TGCGCCAGCAGCCCTCGAGCTAATAATCAGCCCCAGCATTTT.

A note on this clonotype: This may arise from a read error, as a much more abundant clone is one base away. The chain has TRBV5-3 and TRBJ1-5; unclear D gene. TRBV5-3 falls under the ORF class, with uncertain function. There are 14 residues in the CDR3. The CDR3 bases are TGTGCCAGCAGTGTAATGGGGAGCAATCAGCCCCGGCATTTT. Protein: CASSVMGSNQPRHF.

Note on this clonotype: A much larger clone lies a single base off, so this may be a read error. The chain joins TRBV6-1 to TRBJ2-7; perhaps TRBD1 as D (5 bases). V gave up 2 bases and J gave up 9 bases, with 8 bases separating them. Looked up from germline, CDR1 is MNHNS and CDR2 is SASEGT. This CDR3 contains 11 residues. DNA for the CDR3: TGTGCCAGCAGTGAAACAGGCGGGCAGTACTTC. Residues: CASSETGGQYF.

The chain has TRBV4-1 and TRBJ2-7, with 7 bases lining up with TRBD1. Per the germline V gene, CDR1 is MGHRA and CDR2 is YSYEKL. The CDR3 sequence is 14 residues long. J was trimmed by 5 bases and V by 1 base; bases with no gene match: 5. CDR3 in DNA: TGCGCCAGCAGCCAAGTCACAGGGGTGGACGAGCAGTACTTC. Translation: CASSQVTGVDEQYF.

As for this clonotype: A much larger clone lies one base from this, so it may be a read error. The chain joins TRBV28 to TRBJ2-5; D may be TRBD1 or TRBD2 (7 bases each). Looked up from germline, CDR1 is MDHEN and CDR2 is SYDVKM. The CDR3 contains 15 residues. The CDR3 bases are TGTGCCAGCAGACCCCAGGGGGGGTCTCGAGAGACCCAGTGCTTC. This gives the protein CASRPQGGSRETQCF.

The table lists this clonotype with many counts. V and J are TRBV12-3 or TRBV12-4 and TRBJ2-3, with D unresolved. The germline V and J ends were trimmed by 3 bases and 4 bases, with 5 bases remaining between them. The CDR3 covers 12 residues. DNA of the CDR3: TGTGCCAGCAGTTTTTACCCAGATACGCAGTATTTT. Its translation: CASSFYPDTQYF.

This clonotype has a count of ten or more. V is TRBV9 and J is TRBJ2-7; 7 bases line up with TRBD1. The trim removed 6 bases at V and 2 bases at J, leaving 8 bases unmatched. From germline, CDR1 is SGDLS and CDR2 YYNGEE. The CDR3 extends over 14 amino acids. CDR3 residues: CASNAGTATYEQYF. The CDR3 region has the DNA TGTGCCAGCAACGCCGGGACAGCAACCTACGAGCAGTACTTC.

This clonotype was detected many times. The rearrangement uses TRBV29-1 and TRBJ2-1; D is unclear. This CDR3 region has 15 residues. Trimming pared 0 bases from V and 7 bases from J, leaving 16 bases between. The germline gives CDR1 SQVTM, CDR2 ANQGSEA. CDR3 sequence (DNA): TGCAGCGTTGAAGAATCCGGTAGGTCGAGGAATGAGCAGTTCTTC. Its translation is CSVEESGRSRNEQFF.

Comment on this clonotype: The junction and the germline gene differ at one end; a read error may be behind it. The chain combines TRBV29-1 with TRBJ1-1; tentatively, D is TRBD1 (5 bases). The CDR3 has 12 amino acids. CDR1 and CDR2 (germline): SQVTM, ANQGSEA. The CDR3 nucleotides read TGCAGCATTTATCCTTCACAGGCTAAAGCTTTCTTC. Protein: CSIYPSQAKAFF.

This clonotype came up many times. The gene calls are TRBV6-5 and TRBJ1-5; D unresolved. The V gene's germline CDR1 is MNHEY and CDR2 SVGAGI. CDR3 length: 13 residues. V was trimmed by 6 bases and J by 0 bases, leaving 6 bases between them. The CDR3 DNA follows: TGTGCCAGCAGCCCGCGTAGCAATCAGCCCCAGCATTTT. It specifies CASSPRSNQPQHF.

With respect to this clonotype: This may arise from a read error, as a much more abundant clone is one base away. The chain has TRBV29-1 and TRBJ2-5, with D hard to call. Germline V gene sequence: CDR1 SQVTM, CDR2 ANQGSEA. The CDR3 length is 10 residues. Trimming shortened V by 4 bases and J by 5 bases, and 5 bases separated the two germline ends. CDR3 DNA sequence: TGCAGCGTTGTCTTCGAGACCCAGTACTTC. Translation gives CSVVFETQYF.

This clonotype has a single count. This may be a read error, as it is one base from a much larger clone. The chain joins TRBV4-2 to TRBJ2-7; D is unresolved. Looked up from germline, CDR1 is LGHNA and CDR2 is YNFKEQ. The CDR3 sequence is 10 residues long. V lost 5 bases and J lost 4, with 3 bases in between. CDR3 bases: TGTGCCAGCAGCTGGTACGAGCAGTACTTC. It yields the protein CASSWYEQYF.

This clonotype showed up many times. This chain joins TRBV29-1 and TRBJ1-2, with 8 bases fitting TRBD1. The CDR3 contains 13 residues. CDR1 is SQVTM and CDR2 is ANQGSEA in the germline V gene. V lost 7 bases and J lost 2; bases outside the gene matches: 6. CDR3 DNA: TGCAGCGGGGGACAGGCCCTCAACTATGGCTACACCTTC. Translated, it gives CSGGQALNYGYTF.

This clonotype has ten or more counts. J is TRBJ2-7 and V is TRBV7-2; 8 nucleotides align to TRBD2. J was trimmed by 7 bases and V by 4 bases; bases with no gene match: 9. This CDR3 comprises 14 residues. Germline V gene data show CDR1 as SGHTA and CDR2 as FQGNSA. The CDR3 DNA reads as TGTGCCAGCAGCTCCGGGACTAGACTGTGGGAGCAGTACTTC. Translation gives CASSSGTRLWEQYF.

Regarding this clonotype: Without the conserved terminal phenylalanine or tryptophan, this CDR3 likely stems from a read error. The CDR3 loop is CASSLELAGVTDTQHS. CDR3 in DNA: TGTGCCAGCAGCTTGGAACTAGCGGGGGTCACAGATACGCAGCATTCT. The chain couples TRBV5-6 to TRBJ2-3; D may be TRBD1 (5 bases). The J call is in doubt because the DNA end fits TRBJ1-5 better. CDR1 is SGHDT and CDR2 is YYEEEE in the germline V gene. The CDR3 consists of 16 residues.

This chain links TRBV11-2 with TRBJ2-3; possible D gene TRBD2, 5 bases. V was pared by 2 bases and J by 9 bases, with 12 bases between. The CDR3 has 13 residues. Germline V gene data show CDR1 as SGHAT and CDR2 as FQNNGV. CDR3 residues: CASSLHSEGTQYF. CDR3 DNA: TGTGCCAGCAGCTTACATAGCGAGGGCACGCAGTATTTT.

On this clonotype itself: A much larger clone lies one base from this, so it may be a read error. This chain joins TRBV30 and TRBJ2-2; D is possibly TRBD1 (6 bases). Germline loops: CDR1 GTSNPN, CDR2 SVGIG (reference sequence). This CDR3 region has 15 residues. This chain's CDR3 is CTWSGGGLNTGELFF. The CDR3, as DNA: TGTACCTGGAGCGGTGGGGGCCTGAACACCGGGGAGCTGTTTTTT.

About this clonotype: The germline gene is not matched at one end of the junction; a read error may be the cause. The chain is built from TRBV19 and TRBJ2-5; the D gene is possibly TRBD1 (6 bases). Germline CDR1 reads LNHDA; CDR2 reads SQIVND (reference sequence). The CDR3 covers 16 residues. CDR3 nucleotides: TGTGCCGGTAGTATAGGATCAATACAGGGAAAAGAGACCCAGTACTTC. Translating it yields CAGSIGSIQGKETQYF.

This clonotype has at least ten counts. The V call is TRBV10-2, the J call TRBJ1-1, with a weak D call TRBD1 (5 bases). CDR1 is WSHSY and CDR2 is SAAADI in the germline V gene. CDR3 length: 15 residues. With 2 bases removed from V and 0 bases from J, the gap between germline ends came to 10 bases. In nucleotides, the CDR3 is TGCGCCAGCAGTGAGATGGCAGGGTTGAACACTGAAGCTTTCTTT. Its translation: CASSEMAGLNTEAFF.

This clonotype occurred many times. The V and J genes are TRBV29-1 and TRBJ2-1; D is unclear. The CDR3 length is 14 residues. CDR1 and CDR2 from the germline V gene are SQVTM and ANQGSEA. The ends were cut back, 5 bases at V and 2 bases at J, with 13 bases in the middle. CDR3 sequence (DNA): TGCAGCGTTTTGCGGTCCGGTACCTACAATGAGCAGTTCTTC. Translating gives CSVLRSGTYNEQFF.

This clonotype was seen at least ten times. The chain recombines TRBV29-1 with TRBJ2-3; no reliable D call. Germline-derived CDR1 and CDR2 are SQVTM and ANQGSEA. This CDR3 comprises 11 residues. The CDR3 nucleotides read TGCAGTGCTGCGAACACAGATACGCAGTATTTT. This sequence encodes CSAANTDTQYF.

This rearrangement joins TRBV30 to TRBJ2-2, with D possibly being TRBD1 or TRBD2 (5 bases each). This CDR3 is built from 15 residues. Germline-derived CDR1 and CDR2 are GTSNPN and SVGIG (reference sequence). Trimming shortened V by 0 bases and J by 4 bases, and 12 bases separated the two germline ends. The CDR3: CAWSVLGVGTGELFF. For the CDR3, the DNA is TGTGCCTGGAGTGTACTAGGGGTGGGCACCGGGGAGCTGTTTTTT.

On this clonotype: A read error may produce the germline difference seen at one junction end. CDR3: CASGLGLAETQHF. The CDR3 region has the DNA TGTGCTAGTGGTTTGGGACTAGCAGAGACCCAGCACTTC. J is TRBJ2-5 and V is TRBV12-5; 7 nucleotides match TRBD2. This CDR3 is built from 13 residues. Germline loops: CDR1 LGHNT, CDR2 FRNRAP.

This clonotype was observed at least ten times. This CDR3 is CASSYLFLGTAYEQYF. CDR3 nucleotide sequence: TGTGCCAGCAGTTATCTGTTCTTGGGGACCGCCTACGAGCAGTACTTC. The rearrangement links TRBV6-6 to TRBJ2-7, with D perhaps being TRBD1 or TRBD2 (5 bases each). Germline V CDR1 and CDR2: MNHNY, SVGAGI (reference sequence). The CDR3 runs to 16 residues. V was shortened by 3 bases and J by 2 bases, with 17 bases between the two germline ends.